This TCR beta chain is from a study of blood T cell repertoires in COVID-19. For the study at large: The study drew acute and convalescent COVID-19 samples from the United States, Italy and Spain. PBMCs, B-cell-depleted T cells, or T cells provided the cDNA or gDNA that made up the material.

Authors' processing steps: Amplification of reference gene primers was used by the study to estimate nucleated cell counts. The method was immunoSEQ multiplex PCR; TCRdb's version includes in-frame clones alone and lacks a portion of them. Clone size and V and J calls were adopted from that table, with D and trimming inferred from the DNA. The sample lists about 120,000 clones; roughly 83% were seen once. The source material was peripheral blood. This TCR was recovered from a man aged 30 to 39 with acute or convalescent COVID-19.

The CDR3 sequence: CASSLDGLNQPQHF. In nucleotides, the CDR3 is TGTGCCAGCAGCTTAGACGGTCTCAATCAGCCCCAGCATTTT. This chain links TRBV11-1 with TRBJ1-5; D is unresolved. CDR3 length: 14 residues. Deletions cut 1 base from V and 3 bases from J, with 7 bases between. CDR1 is SGHAT and CDR2 is FQDESV in the germline V gene (reference sequence).